A selection of T cell receptor beta chains follows, all from one sample in a study of blood T cell repertoires in COVID-19. The assay was immunoSEQ multiplex PCR, and TCRdb's table has in-frame clones only and misses some. The sample contains some 70,000 clones, under 90% of which appear only once. The sample was peripheral blood. The receptors derive from a man in his forties or fifties with COVID-19, enrolled during active disease. Each CDR3 is given with its conserved first and last residue. D genes are given only for firm matches. Clone size appears in some rows only: once, few, many, or a class for an expanded clone.

cdr3_nt: TGTGCCAGTAGTATAGGGCCCGTTGGGAGCACCGGGGAGCTGTTTTTT
cdr3_aa: CASSIGPVGSTGELFF
v_call: TRBV19
j_call: TRBJ2-2
d_call: .
clone_size: .
cdr3_length: 16

cdr3_nt: TGTGCCAGCCACCGAGGACAATCGGGTGGCTACACCTTC
cdr3_aa: CASHRGQSGGYTF
v_call: TRBV6-5
j_call: TRBJ1-2
d_call: .
clone_size: few
cdr3_length: 13

cdr3_nt: TGTGCCAGCAGTTACTCCCCAGGGGGCGGGTACGAGCAGTACTTC
cdr3_aa: CASSYSPGGGYEQYF
v_call: TRBV6-5
j_call: TRBJ2-7
d_call: TRBD1
clone_size: once
cdr3_length: 15

cdr3_nt: TGTGCCAGCAGCAGGCTACAGGGTTGGAAGGGCAAAAACATTCAGTACTTC
cdr3_aa: CASSRLQGWKGKNIQYF
v_call: TRBV5-6
j_call: TRBJ2-4
d_call: .
clone_size: once
cdr3_length: 17

cdr3_nt: TGTGCCAGCAGCTTAAGGGACAGTCAGGGGACAGATACGCAGTATTTT
cdr3_aa: CASSLRDSQGTDTQYF
v_call: TRBV11-2
j_call: TRBJ2-3
d_call: TRBD1
clone_size: .
cdr3_length: 16

cdr3_nt: TGTGCCAGCAGTTTATTTTCGTCGGGCAGGGCTAAAGAGACCCAGTACTTC
cdr3_aa: CASSLFSSGRAKETQYF
v_call: TRBV28
j_call: TRBJ2-5
d_call: .
clone_size: .
cdr3_length: 17

cdr3_nt: TGTGCCAGCAGCGAGCGGACAGACCTGTCGGGAAAACTGTTTTTT
cdr3_aa: CASSERTDLSGKLFF
v_call: TRBV7-9
j_call: TRBJ1-4
d_call: .
clone_size: .
cdr3_length: 15

cdr3_nt: TGTGCCAGTAGTACACAGGGGGACTACGAGCAGTACTTC
cdr3_aa: CASSTQGDYEQYF
v_call: TRBV19
j_call: TRBJ2-7
d_call: TRBD1
clone_size: once
cdr3_length: 13

cdr3_nt: TGTGCCAGCAGTGAAGCGCAGCTGTGGTCTAGTGGCTACACCTTC
cdr3_aa: CASSEAQLWSSGYTF
v_call: TRBV2
j_call: TRBJ1-2
d_call: .
clone_size: .
cdr3_length: 15

cdr3_nt: TGTGCCAGCAGCTCGGGACAGGGCTATGGCTACACCTTC
cdr3_aa: CASSSGQGYGYTF
v_call: TRBV7-9
j_call: TRBJ1-2
d_call: TRBD1
clone_size: .
cdr3_length: 13

cdr3_nt: TGTGCCAGCAGCTTTCGGGACAGAACGATGTTAGAGCAGTTCTTC
cdr3_aa: CASSFRDRTMLEQFF
v_call: TRBV7-9
j_call: TRBJ2-1
d_call: TRBD1
clone_size: once
cdr3_length: 15

cdr3_nt: TGTGCCAGCAGTTACGGGGCGGGGGGCACAGATACGCAGTATTTT
cdr3_aa: CASSYGAGGTDTQYF
v_call: TRBV6-5
j_call: TRBJ2-3
d_call: TRBD2
clone_size: .
cdr3_length: 15

cdr3_nt: TGTGCCAGCAGCCAAGATGGGCTCAAAGAGACCCAGTACTTC
cdr3_aa: CASSQDGLKETQYF
v_call: TRBV4-2
j_call: TRBJ2-5
d_call: .
clone_size: .
cdr3_length: 14

cdr3_nt: TGTGCCAGCAGTGAAGCCAGAACAGGTAATCAGCCCCAGCATTTT
cdr3_aa: CASSEARTGNQPQHF
v_call: TRBV2
j_call: TRBJ1-5
d_call: .
clone_size: .
cdr3_length: 15

cdr3_nt: TGTGCCAGCAGGTCCGGGAACTCGGAGGGTCAGCCCCAGCATTTT
cdr3_aa: CASRSGNSEGQPQHF
v_call: TRBV6-5
j_call: TRBJ1-5
d_call: .
clone_size: .
cdr3_length: 15

cdr3_nt: TGCGCCAGCAGCCAAGAACTAGCGGGGGACTACAATGAGCAGTTCTTC
cdr3_aa: CASSQELAGDYNEQFF
v_call: TRBV4-3
j_call: TRBJ2-1
d_call: TRBD2
clone_size: .
cdr3_length: 16

cdr3_nt: TGTGCCAGCAGCCGTAACAGGGGATACGAGCAGTACTTC
cdr3_aa: CASSRNRGYEQYF
v_call: TRBV11-1
j_call: TRBJ2-7
d_call: TRBD1
clone_size: few
cdr3_length: 13

cdr3_nt: TGTGCCTGGTCCCAGGCAGATAATCAGCCCCAGCATTTT
cdr3_aa: CAWSQADNQPQHF
v_call: TRBV30
j_call: TRBJ1-5
d_call: .
clone_size: few
cdr3_length: 13

cdr3_nt: TGTGCCAGCTCACCAAGGGGCCAAGAGACCCAGTACTTC
cdr3_aa: CASSPRGQETQYF
v_call: TRBV18
j_call: TRBJ2-5
d_call: .
clone_size: .
cdr3_length: 13

cdr3_nt: TGCAGCTTTTCATCGGGACAGGGTGTAAATGGCTACACCTTC
cdr3_aa: CSFSSGQGVNGYTF
v_call: TRBV29-1
j_call: TRBJ1-2
d_call: TRBD1
clone_size: few
cdr3_length: 14

cdr3_nt: TGTGCCAGTAGTCCCCAACACAGGGGGCGGACTTATGGCTACACCTTC
cdr3_aa: CASSPQHRGRTYGYTF
v_call: TRBV19
j_call: TRBJ1-2
d_call: TRBD1
clone_size: .
cdr3_length: 16

cdr3_nt: TGTGCCTGGAGTGTAGGGACAGACATTCGAGGCTACACCTTC
cdr3_aa: CAWSVGTDIRGYTF
v_call: TRBV30
j_call: TRBJ1-2
d_call: TRBD1
clone_size: few
cdr3_length: 14

cdr3_nt: TGTGCCACCAGTGATTGGGACAGGAACTACGAGCAGTACTTC
cdr3_aa: CATSDWDRNYEQYF
v_call: TRBV24-1
j_call: TRBJ2-7
d_call: TRBD1
clone_size: .
cdr3_length: 14

cdr3_nt: TGTGCCAGCAGTTTTGCAGGATGGCAGCCCCAGCATTTT
cdr3_aa: CASSFAGWQPQHF
v_call: TRBV12-3/TRBV12-4
j_call: TRBJ1-5
d_call: .
clone_size: .
cdr3_length: 13

cdr3_nt: TGTGCCAGCAGCGTAGCCCCAGGTTCTAACTATGGCTACACCTTC
cdr3_aa: CASSVAPGSNYGYTF
v_call: TRBV9
j_call: TRBJ1-2
d_call: .
clone_size: .
cdr3_length: 15

cdr3_nt: TGTGCCAGCTCACCATCTACGAACACTGAAGCTTTCTTT
cdr3_aa: CASSPSTNTEAFF
v_call: TRBV18
j_call: TRBJ1-1
d_call: .
clone_size: .
cdr3_length: 13

cdr3_nt: TGTGCCAGCAGCTCCACGAGGACAGGGGTAAATTCACCCCTCCACTTT
cdr3_aa: CASSSTRTGVNSPLHF
v_call: TRBV5-5
j_call: TRBJ1-6
d_call: TRBD1
clone_size: .
cdr3_length: 16

cdr3_nt: TGCAGCGACACAGGGGGCTTGGAGGAAAAACTGTTTTTT
cdr3_aa: CSDTGGLEEKLFF
v_call: TRBV29-1
j_call: TRBJ1-4
d_call: TRBD1
clone_size: .
cdr3_length: 13

cdr3_nt: TGTGCCAGTAGCCTTCACCGGGACACCACCGGGGAGCTGTTTTTT
cdr3_aa: CASSLHRDTTGELFF
v_call: TRBV19
j_call: TRBJ2-2
d_call: .
clone_size: .
cdr3_length: 15

cdr3_nt: TGTGCCAGCAGCAGACTAGCGGGGGGGCCCCTCAATGAGCAGTTCTTC
cdr3_aa: CASSRLAGGPLNEQFF
v_call: TRBV7-3
j_call: TRBJ2-1
d_call: TRBD2
clone_size: .
cdr3_length: 16

cdr3_nt: TGCGCCAGCAGCCCCCCCAGGGGGGCAGGAGATACGCAGTATTTT
cdr3_aa: CASSPPRGAGDTQYF
v_call: TRBV5-1
j_call: TRBJ2-3
d_call: .
clone_size: .
cdr3_length: 15

cdr3_nt: TGTGCCAGCAGTGAAGCCGTTGGACAGGGGGCCCAGGGATTTGGAAACACCATATATTTT
cdr3_aa: CASSEAVGQGAQGFGNTIYF
v_call: TRBV6-1
j_call: TRBJ1-3
d_call: TRBD1
clone_size: .
cdr3_length: 20

cdr3_nt: TGTGCCAGCAGTGACAGATATGAAGCTTTCTTT
cdr3_aa: CASSDRYEAFF
v_call: TRBV2
j_call: TRBJ1-1
d_call: .
clone_size: .
cdr3_length: 11

cdr3_nt: TGTGCCAGCAGACCGACAAATAGCAATCAGCCCCAGCATTTT
cdr3_aa: CASRPTNSNQPQHF
v_call: TRBV6-5
j_call: TRBJ1-5
d_call: .
clone_size: .
cdr3_length: 14

cdr3_nt: TGTGCCAGTAGTTCAACAGGGGGCAATCAGCCCCAGCATTTT
cdr3_aa: CASSSTGGNQPQHF
v_call: TRBV19
j_call: TRBJ1-5
d_call: TRBD1
clone_size: .
cdr3_length: 14

cdr3_nt: TGTGCCAGCAGTCTAGGGGACAGGGGTAGCAATCAGCCCCAGCATTTT
cdr3_aa: CASSLGDRGSNQPQHF
v_call: TRBV28
j_call: TRBJ1-5
d_call: TRBD1
clone_size: .
cdr3_length: 16

cdr3_nt: TGCAGCGTTCGAACAGGCAATGAGCAGTTCTTC
cdr3_aa: CSVRTGNEQFF
v_call: TRBV29-1
j_call: TRBJ2-1
d_call: .
clone_size: once
cdr3_length: 11

cdr3_nt: TGTGCCAGTAGTAGGGGTTGGGCGAGGGTTGTAAAGACCCAGTACTTC
cdr3_aa: CASSRGWARVVKTQYF
v_call: TRBV19
j_call: TRBJ2-5
d_call: .
clone_size: .
cdr3_length: 16

cdr3_nt: TGTGCCAGCATCCCGACAGGGGTGGTACAGCCCCAGCATTTT
cdr3_aa: CASIPTGVVQPQHF
v_call: TRBV6-5
j_call: TRBJ1-5
d_call: TRBD1
clone_size: .
cdr3_length: 14

cdr3_nt: TGTGCCAGCAGTCAGGGTTTCCCGTCACCCCTCCACTTT
cdr3_aa: CASSQGFPSPLHF
v_call: TRBV2
j_call: TRBJ1-6
d_call: .
clone_size: .
cdr3_length: 13

cdr3_nt: TGTGCCAGCAGCTTAACGGTCGGTGAAAAACTGTTTTTT
cdr3_aa: CASSLTVGEKLFF
v_call: TRBV7-3
j_call: TRBJ1-4
d_call: .
clone_size: few
cdr3_length: 13

cdr3_nt: TGTGCCAGTAGTCGGACAGGGTTGGACAGATATGGCTACACCTTC
cdr3_aa: CASSRTGLDRYGYTF
v_call: TRBV19
j_call: TRBJ1-2
d_call: TRBD1
clone_size: once
cdr3_length: 15

cdr3_nt: TGTGCCACCAGCAGCTCCCCGGGACACGCCTACGAGCAGTACTTC
cdr3_aa: CATSSSPGHAYEQYF
v_call: TRBV15
j_call: TRBJ2-7
d_call: .
clone_size: few
cdr3_length: 15

cdr3_nt: TGTGCCTGGATTCAGGGTTCGAGTGGAAACACCATATATTTT
cdr3_aa: CAWIQGSSGNTIYF
v_call: TRBV30
j_call: TRBJ1-3
d_call: .
clone_size: once
cdr3_length: 14

cdr3_nt: TGTGCCAGCAGCTCCGGAGGACGTCCCTACAATGAGCAGTTCTTC
cdr3_aa: CASSSGGRPYNEQFF
v_call: TRBV5-8
j_call: TRBJ2-1
d_call: .
clone_size: .
cdr3_length: 15

cdr3_nt: TGTGCCAGCAGCTCCGCCAGGGGAGCGGGGGTTGGAGATACGCAGTATTTT
cdr3_aa: CASSSARGAGVGDTQYF
v_call: TRBV7-2
j_call: TRBJ2-3
d_call: TRBD2
clone_size: .
cdr3_length: 17

cdr3_nt: TGTGCCATCAGTGAGGAGCCCGGCGGGGGCTACACCTTC
cdr3_aa: CAISEEPGGGYTF
v_call: TRBV10-3
j_call: TRBJ1-2
d_call: .
clone_size: few
cdr3_length: 13

cdr3_nt: TGTGCCAGCAGCCTTTTCGGGGCAACTAATGAAAAACTGTTTTTT
cdr3_aa: CASSLFGATNEKLFF
v_call: TRBV6-5
j_call: TRBJ1-4
d_call: .
clone_size: .
cdr3_length: 15

cdr3_nt: TGTGCCAGCTCAGCACCCGGACTAGCGGACAATGAGCAGTTCTTC
cdr3_aa: CASSAPGLADNEQFF
v_call: TRBV18
j_call: TRBJ2-1
d_call: TRBD2
clone_size: .
cdr3_length: 15

cdr3_nt: TGTGCCAGTAGTCACCCGGTTAGGGGGCGAATAGTAAACACTGAAGCTTTCTTT
cdr3_aa: CASSHPVRGRIVNTEAFF
v_call: TRBV19
j_call: TRBJ1-1
d_call: TRBD1
clone_size: .
cdr3_length: 18

cdr3_nt: TGTGCCAGTAGTATACAGGGGGCGGTGAACTATGGCTACACCTTC
cdr3_aa: CASSIQGAVNYGYTF
v_call: TRBV19
j_call: TRBJ1-2
d_call: TRBD1
clone_size: .
cdr3_length: 15

cdr3_nt: TGTGCCAGCAGCTTGAGAGTTACAGCTAACTATGGCTACACCTTC
cdr3_aa: CASSLRVTANYGYTF
v_call: TRBV5-6
j_call: TRBJ1-2
d_call: .
clone_size: .
cdr3_length: 15

cdr3_nt: TGTGCCAGTAGTACCCCTCCGGGGGTGAACACTGAAGCTTTCTTT
cdr3_aa: CASSTPPGVNTEAFF
v_call: TRBV19
j_call: TRBJ1-1
d_call: .
clone_size: .
cdr3_length: 15

cdr3_nt: TGTGCCAGCAGCCCAGGGACTGAAGCTTTCTTT
cdr3_aa: CASSPGTEAFF
v_call: TRBV6-5
j_call: TRBJ1-1
d_call: .
clone_size: .
cdr3_length: 11

cdr3_nt: TGTGCCAGCAGTGACGCCGCCGGCTATGGCTACACCTTC
cdr3_aa: CASSDAAGYGYTF
v_call: TRBV2
j_call: TRBJ1-2
d_call: .
clone_size: .
cdr3_length: 13

cdr3_nt: TGTGCTAGTGGCCGAGCGGGGAGGAGCCAAGAGACCCAGTACTTC
cdr3_aa: CASGRAGRSQETQYF
v_call: TRBV12-5
j_call: TRBJ2-5
d_call: TRBD2
clone_size: .
cdr3_length: 15

cdr3_nt: TGTGCCAGCAGCTCTATCAATCAGCCCCAGCATTTT
cdr3_aa: CASSSINQPQHF
v_call: TRBV5-5
j_call: TRBJ1-5
d_call: .
clone_size: .
cdr3_length: 12

cdr3_nt: TGCGCCAGCAGCCTCACAGGGGCTTCTAACTATGGCTACACCTTC
cdr3_aa: CASSLTGASNYGYTF
v_call: TRBV4-1
j_call: TRBJ1-2
d_call: TRBD1
clone_size: .
cdr3_length: 15

cdr3_nt: TGTGCCAGCAGCCCCCTGGGGGGGCCGTCAGATACGCAGTATTTT
cdr3_aa: CASSPLGGPSDTQYF
v_call: TRBV11-2
j_call: TRBJ2-3
d_call: .
clone_size: .
cdr3_length: 15